Shown below are 17 T cell receptor beta chains from a single sample sequenced in a study of cytomegalovirus exposure and HLA in healthy donors. Both 60 Vbeta primers and 13 Jbeta primers went into the PCR. Data came from immunoSEQ multiplex PCR; TCRdb stores just in-frame clones and leaves some out. The table lists approximately 220,000 clones, around 79% of them singletons. Sample: PBMCs. These receptor sequences come from a man aged 18 to 35 in good health and CMV-seronegative.

This chain connects TRBV7-8 to TRBJ2-3, with 9 bases that match TRBD2. From germline, CDR1 is SGHVS and CDR2 FQNEAQ. The CDR3 runs to 18 residues. With 4 bases clipped from V and 2 bases from J, the junction kept 13 bases outside the gene matches. The CDR3 here is CASSSPPDLAGPTDTQYF. In DNA form, the CDR3 reads TGTGCCAGCAGCTCCCCCCCCGATCTAGCGGGACCCACAGATACGCAGTATTTT.

Worth noting for this clone: The junction differs from germline at one of its ends, possibly a read error. This rearrangement joins TRBV6-1 to TRBJ1-4; weak D call: TRBD1 (6 bases). Germline CDR1 MNHNS, CDR2 SASEGT. The CDR3 consists of 14 residues. The CDR3 here is CASSEAGVTEKLFF. The DNA for the CDR3 is TGTGCCAGCAGCGAAGCAGGGGTAACTGAAAAACTGTTTTTT.

The J gene is TRBJ2-7, the V gene TRBV10-3; perhaps TRBD1 as D (5 bases). The CDR3 covers 14 residues. Germline V gives CDR1 ENHRY, CDR2 SYGVKD. V lost 2 bases to trimming and J lost 2 bases, with 10 bases between them. The CDR3 spells CAISEQRQPYEQYF. The CDR3 region has the DNA TGTGCCATCAGTGAGCAGAGACAGCCCTACGAGCAGTACTTC.

This chain joins TRBV7-9 and TRBJ1-1, with 8 bases fitting TRBD1. This CDR3 contains 14 residues. Trimming cost V 5 bases and J 11 bases; bases outside gene matches: 13. Germline CDR1 SEHNR, CDR2 FQNEAQ (reference sequence). CDR3 region: CASSPGQGAMEAFF. CDR3 DNA: TGTGCCAGCAGCCCCGGGCAGGGGGCAATGGAGGCTTTCTTT.

V usage is TRBV10-3 and J usage is TRBJ2-5; the match to TRBD1 covers 8 bases. This CDR3 is built from 15 residues. CDR1 is ENHRY, CDR2 SYGVKD, per germline. The V and J ends lost 6 bases and 1 base, in that order; junction bases with no gene match: 7. The CDR3 loop reads CAISQTGAIQETQYF. CDR3 DNA sequence: TGTGCCATCAGCCAGACAGGGGCGATCCAAGAGACCCAGTACTTC.

V and J are TRBV7-8 and TRBJ2-7; TRBD2 agrees at 8 bases. Per the germline V gene, CDR1 is SGHVS and CDR2 is FQNEAQ. The CDR3 runs 16 residues. Trimming removed 3 bases from V and 7 bases from J; junction bases left unmatched: 14. The CDR3 bases are TGTGCCAGCAGCTTTCTCTTAGCGGGGCTTGGGAATGAGCAGTACTTC. Its protein is CASSFLLAGLGNEQYF.

The V call is TRBV27, the J call TRBJ2-1; 11 positions agree with TRBD2. CDR3 size: 15 residues. The V gene end was trimmed by 2 bases and the J gene end by 3 bases; junction bases not matched to a gene: 0. CDR1 and CDR2 (germline): MNHEY, SMNVEV (reference sequence). The CDR3 loop is CASSLGLAGYNEQFF. CDR3 coding DNA: TGTGCCAGCAGTTTAGGACTAGCGGGCTACAATGAGCAGTTCTTC.

CDR3 DNA sequence: TGTGCCAGCAGCTCGGGACAGAATCTCTACGAGCAGTACTTC. Translation: CASSSGQNLYEQYF. This chain joins TRBV27 and TRBJ2-7, with TRBD1 matching over 7 bases. Losses at the gene ends were 6 bases for V and 3 bases for J; bases not matched to a gene: 8. CDR1 and CDR2 from the germline V gene are MNHEY and SMNVEV (reference sequence). This CDR3 is 14 amino acids long.

A single count supports this clone. The chain combines TRBV30 with TRBJ2-7; 12 bases are a match to TRBD1. CDR1 and CDR2 from the germline V gene are GTSNPN and SVGIG (reference sequence). CDR3 size: 17 residues. The V and J ends lost 0 bases and 4 bases, in that order; junction bases with no gene match: 10. CDR3 loop: CAWSVPLGTGGWYEQYF. The DNA for the CDR3 is TGTGCCTGGAGTGTACCCCTGGGGACAGGGGGCTGGTACGAGCAGTACTTC.

This sequence joins TRBV27 and TRBJ1-1; D might be TRBD1 (5 bases). V lost 9 bases and J 1 base, leaving 15 bases between the germline ends. Germline CDR1 MNHEY, CDR2 SMNVEV (reference sequence). This CDR3 has 14 amino acids. The CDR3 loop reads CASNLRVPNTEAFF. CDR3 sequence (DNA): TGTGCCAGTAATCTCAGGGTACCGAACACTGAAGCTTTCTTT.

This clone was observed a single time. The chain carries TRBV19 and TRBJ2-7; 10 nucleotides align to TRBD2. The trim removed 7 bases at V and 3 bases at J, leaving 6 bases unmatched. CDR3 length: 14 residues. Per germline, CDR1 LNHDA and CDR2 SQIVND (reference sequence). In nucleotides, the CDR3 is TGTGCCAGTACTTCTAGCGGGAGTTTCTACGAGCAGTACTTC. The encoded protein is CASTSSGSFYEQYF.

This clone was counted a single time. The chain employs TRBV11-1 and TRBJ1-4; 7 bases are a match to TRBD1. CDR3 size: 15 residues. J lost 6 bases, V lost 0 bases, and 4 bases had no gene match. Germline CDR1 SGHAT, CDR2 FQDESV (reference sequence). CDR3 amino acids: CASSLAAGTDEKLFF. The CDR3 coding sequence is TGTGCCAGCAGCTTAGCCGCCGGGACAGATGAAAAACTGTTTTTT.

V is TRBV7-9 and J is TRBJ2-7, with a tentative D call TRBD1 (6 bases). V was shortened by 6 bases and J by 0 bases, with 12 bases between the two germline ends. This CDR3 has 14 residues. Germline CDR1 and CDR2: SEHNR and FQNEAQ (reference sequence). Written as DNA, the CDR3 is TGTGCCAGCAGTGGGACATCGAGCTCCTACGAGCAGTACTTC. It encodes CASSGTSSSYEQYF.

CDR3 sequence: CASSPIMTVTAANVLTF. CDR3 DNA: TGTGCCAGCTCACCCATTATGACCGTTACAGCCGCCAACGTCCTGACTTTC. This chain connects TRBV18 to TRBJ2-6; D remains ambiguous. Germline V lookup: CDR1 KGHSH, CDR2 LQKENI. V dropped 3 bases and J dropped 7 bases, with 19 bases sitting between them. The CDR3 runs to 17 residues. Supplemented by reference TRBV18 and TRBJ2-6, the full variable domain reads NAGVMQNPRHLVRRRGQEARLRCSPMKGHSHVYWYRQLPEEGLKFMVYLQKENIIDESGMPKERFSAEFPKEGPSILRIQQVVRGDSAAYFCASSPIMTVTAANVLTFGAGSRLTVL.

The rearrangement uses TRBV6-6 and TRBJ1-5, with TRBD1 identical over 9 bases. Germline values: CDR1 MNHNY, CDR2 SVGAGI (reference sequence). The length of the CDR3 is 15 residues. The V segment lost 6 bases and the J segment 3 bases; nucleotides outside the gene matches: 6. The chain's CDR3 is CASSRQGEYNQPQHF. The CDR3 DNA sequence: TGTGCCAGCAGCCGACAGGGGGAATACAATCAGCCCCAGCATTTT.

V is TRBV7-3 and J is TRBJ2-3, with a tentative D call TRBD1 (6 bases). V was trimmed by 3 bases and J by 4 bases, leaving 23 bases between them. The germline CDR1 and CDR2 sequences are SGHTA and FQGTGA. CDR3 size: 18 residues. The CDR3 region is CASSLYATNRAGADTQYF. CDR3 nucleotide sequence: TGTGCCAGCAGCTTGTATGCCACCAACAGGGCTGGGGCAGATACGCAGTATTTT.

V and J are TRBV28 and TRBJ2-7, with a weak D call TRBD2 (5 bases). The germline CDR1 and CDR2 sequences are MDHEN and SYDVKM. V was clipped by 3 bases and J by 4 bases, with 19 bases between them. There are 16 residues in the CDR3. CDR3 region: CASSFQADFNPYEQYF. CDR3 DNA: TGTGCCAGCAGTTTCCAGGCGGACTTTAACCCATACGAGCAGTACTTC.